The 9 T cell receptor beta chains below all came from one sample that was sequenced in a study of somatic mutations in cytotoxic T cells in rheumatoid arthritis. This table comes from immunoSEQ multiplex PCR, and its TCRdb copy is limited to in-frame clones, with some not included. The table shows about 26,000 clones, with roughly 82% occurring only once. Sequenced input: CD8+ T cells sorted from blood. The receptors stem from a man aged 50 or older in good health.

This chain uses TRBV7-7 with TRBJ2-5; D is possibly TRBD2 (5 bases). The V and J ends lost 4 bases and 4 bases respectively, with 16 bases between them. The germline CDR1 and CDR2 sequences are SSHAT and FNYEAQ (reference sequence). The CDR3 totals 15 residues. Here the CDR3 DNA reads TGTGCCAGCAGCTCAGAACCTACTAGTTCAGAGACCCAGTACTTC. The encoded protein is CASSSEPTSSETQYF.

The chain has TRBV6-1 and TRBJ2-3, with TRBD2 matching over 12 bases. The trim removed 2 bases at V and 4 bases at J, leaving 1 base unmatched. Looked up from germline, CDR1 is MNHNS and CDR2 is SASEGT. The CDR3 consists of 15 residues. This CDR3 reads CASSELAGGPDTQYF. CDR3 coding DNA: TGTGCCAGCAGTGAACTAGCGGGAGGGCCAGATACGCAGTATTTT.

The chain links TRBV19 to TRBJ2-1; tentative D call: TRBD2 (5 bases). V gave up 3 bases and J gave up 1 base, with 13 bases separating them. Germline loops: CDR1 LNHDA, CDR2 SQIVND (reference sequence). The CDR3 contains 16 residues. The CDR3 nucleotides read TGTGCCAGTAGTATTTGGTTAAGCGGTTCCTACAATGAGCAGTTCTTC. Protein sequence: CASSIWLSGSYNEQFF. The whole variable domain, filled in from reference TRBV19 and TRBJ2-1, reads DGGITQSPKYLFRKEGQNVTLSCEQNLNHDAMYWYRQDPGQGLRLIYYSQIVNDFQKGDIAEGYSVSREKKESFPLTVTSAQKNPTAFYLCASSIWLSGSYNEQFFGPGTRLTVL.

The gene calls are TRBV21-1 and TRBJ1-1. TRBV21-1 constitutes a pseudogene. The CDR3 is made up of 15 amino acids. CDR3 in DNA: TGTGCCAGCAGCAAAGACGAGGGAACGAACACTGAAGCTTTCTTT. This codes for CASSKDEGTNTEAFF.

The chain combines TRBV4-1 with TRBJ2-3; 9 positions agree with TRBD2. Germline trimming cut 4 bases from V and 5 bases from J; bases unmatched to any gene: 7. CDR1 MGHRA and CDR2 YSYEKL come from the germline V gene. The CDR3 is made up of 15 amino acids. CDR3 protein: CASSLGGRGIDTQYF. The CDR3, as DNA: TGCGCCAGCAGCCTCGGCGGGAGGGGAATAGATACGCAGTATTTT.

The rearrangement joins TRBV2 to TRBJ2-5; TRBD2 matches 10 bases. CDR1 is SNHLY, CDR2 FYNNEI, per germline. The CDR3 runs to 15 residues. V lost 5 bases and J lost 0; bases outside the gene matches: 3. CDR3 sequence reads: CASSRSGRYQETQYF. The CDR3 bases are TGTGCCAGCAGTCGTAGCGGGAGGTACCAAGAGACCCAGTACTTC.

This chain links TRBV28 with TRBJ1-1; D gene ambiguous. V was cut by 5 bases and J by 0 bases, with 16 bases left in between. The CDR3 has 16 residues. CDR1 and CDR2 from the germline V gene are MDHEN and SYDVKM. The CDR3 sequence: CASSAHSAEMNTEAFF. In DNA form, the CDR3 reads TGTGCCAGCAGTGCGCACAGCGCGGAAATGAACACTGAAGCTTTCTTT.

The rearrangement joins TRBV10-3 to TRBJ2-2; D is tentatively TRBD1 or TRBD2 (5 bases each). Looked up from germline, CDR1 is ENHRY and CDR2 is SYGVKD. There are 13 residues in the CDR3. The V and J ends lost 8 bases and 10 bases respectively, with 17 bases between them. In DNA, the CDR3 is TGTGCCATCTTAGAGGGACCGAACGCGGAGCTGTTTTTT. It codes for CAILEGPNAELFF.

This clone appeared a single time. The chain couples TRBV27 to TRBJ2-2, with 8 nucleotides matching TRBD1. The V segment lost 8 bases and the J segment 5 bases; nucleotides outside the gene matches: 16. Germline values: CDR1 MNHEY, CDR2 SMNVEV (reference sequence). This CDR3 spans 17 amino acids. The DNA for the CDR3 is TGTGCCAGCCTAGCCACAGGGGGGCGACTGACTACCGGGGAGCTGTTTTTT. It yields the protein CASLATGGRLTTGELFF.